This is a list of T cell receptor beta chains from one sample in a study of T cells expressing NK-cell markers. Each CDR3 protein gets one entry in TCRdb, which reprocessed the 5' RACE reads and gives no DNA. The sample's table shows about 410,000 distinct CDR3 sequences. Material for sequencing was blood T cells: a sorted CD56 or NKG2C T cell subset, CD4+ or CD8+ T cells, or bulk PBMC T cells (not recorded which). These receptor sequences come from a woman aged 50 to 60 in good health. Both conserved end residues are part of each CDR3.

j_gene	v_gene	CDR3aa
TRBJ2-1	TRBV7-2	CASSLIGLAGGPGLYNEQFF
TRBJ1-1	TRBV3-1	CASSPGVIAGAFF
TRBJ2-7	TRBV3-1	CASSRRDSYEQYF
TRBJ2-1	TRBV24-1	CATSDSTGYAYNEQFF
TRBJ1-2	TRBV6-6	CATDREPYGYTF
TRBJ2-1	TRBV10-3	CAISEGTGVFEQFF
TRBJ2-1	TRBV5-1	CASSLGQTSGKVYNEQFF
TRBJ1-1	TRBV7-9	CASTIDRLGFRNTEAFF
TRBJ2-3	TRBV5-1	CASSWGQGHRPTDTQYF
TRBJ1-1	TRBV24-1	CATSDPDPGGTEAFF
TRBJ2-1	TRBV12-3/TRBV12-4	CASSRTSGPFEQFF
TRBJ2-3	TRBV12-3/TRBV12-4	CASSRVRRVWKDTQYF
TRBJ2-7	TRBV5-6	CASSLATAGRSYEQYF
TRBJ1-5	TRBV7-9	CASSLLSSEPQHF
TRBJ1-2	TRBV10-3	CAISGGDLGGYTF
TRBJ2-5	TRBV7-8	CASSRRGETQYF
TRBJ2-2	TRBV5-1	CASSYGRLTGELFF